This T cell receptor (beta chain) was sequenced during a study of T cells expressing NK-cell markers. Study context: Within the sequenced cohort of eight donors, seven exhibited HCMV seropositivity and one was seronegative.

CDR3 length: 13 amino acids. Germline CDR1 reads MNHNS; CDR2 reads SASEGT. Details on this clonotype: Its antigen is not known.

It was by 5'RACE template switching with UMIs that TCR beta cDNA was made. TCRdb reanalyzed the 5' RACE reads and collapses them to one entry per CDR3 protein, without DNA. The listing contains about 460,000 distinct CDR3 sequences. Findings and caveats of the study: Topping the CD3+CD56-NKG2C+ fraction as well were these clonotypes, in several donors.

The chain has TRBV6-1 and TRBJ2-7; TCRdb outputs TRBD2, but without DNA this stays unchecked. The clonotype originates from a woman in her forties or fifties in good health. The sample comprised blood T cells: a sorted CD56 or NKG2C T cell subset, CD4+ or CD8+ T cells, or bulk PBMC T cells (not recorded which). The CDR3 here is CASTGTSPYEQYF.